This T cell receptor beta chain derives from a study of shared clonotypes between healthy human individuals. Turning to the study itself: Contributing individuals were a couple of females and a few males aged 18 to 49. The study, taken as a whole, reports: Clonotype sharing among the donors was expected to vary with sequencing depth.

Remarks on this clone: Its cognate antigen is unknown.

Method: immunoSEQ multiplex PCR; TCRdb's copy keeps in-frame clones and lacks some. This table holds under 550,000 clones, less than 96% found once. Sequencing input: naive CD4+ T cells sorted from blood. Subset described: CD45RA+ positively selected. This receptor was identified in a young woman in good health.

CDR3 protein: CASSYSVGSVYEQYF. For the CDR3, the DNA is TGTGCCAGCAGTTACTCTGTGGGGTCAGTCTACGAGCAGTACTTC. The chain uses TRBV6-5 and TRBJ2-7, with D unclear. The germline gives CDR1 MNHEY, CDR2 SVGAGI. This CDR3 is built from 15 residues. V gave up 0 bases and J gave up 3 bases, with 12 bases separating them.